This T cell receptor beta chain was sequenced for a study of blood T cells in healthy people across ages. A sample-barcoded 5' primer and a J-beta primer mix were used in a second PCR of roughly 7 to 11 cycles. Using its own MiXCR run on the 5' RACE reads, TCRdb lists one record per CDR3 protein. The sample consists of some 1,800,000 distinct CDR3 sequences, about two fifths of them appearing once. The CDR3 has 14 residues. Details on this clonotype: One junction end does not reproduce the germline sequence, and a read error may be involved.

This chain connects TRBV12-3 or TRBV12-4 to TRBJ1-5; TRBD1 aligns across 8 bases. Sequencing was performed on blood. The source of this sequence is a human donor in good health. The CDR3 sequence is CTSSSAGGHQPQHF. The CDR3, as DNA: TGTACCAGCAGTTCAGCAGGGGGCCATCAGCCCCAGCATTTT.